The present entry profiles one TCR beta chain with its context. This CDR3 fails to terminate in the conserved phenylalanine or tryptophan, so it likely reflects a read error. Researchers ran the PCR with 60 Vbeta and 13 Jbeta primers. Here immunoSEQ multiplex PCR was the method, and the copy in TCRdb shows in-frame clones only, minus some. Among 100,000 to 150,000 clones listed, around 70% were seen once. CDR1 is DFQATT, CDR2 SNEGSKA, per germline (reference sequence). The CDR3 has 11 amino acids. Trimming at V came to 6 bases and at J to 3 bases, leaving 0 bases not matched to a gene. The data derive from a study of cytomegalovirus exposure and HLA in healthy donors.

The chain couples TRBV20-1 to TRBJ2-3; TRBD1 matches at 7 bases. Sequencing used PBMCs. The source of this sequence is a man aged 35-49 years in good health and CMV-seropositive. This CDR3 reads CSAQGTDTQYV. The CDR3 DNA reads as TGCAGTGCACAGGGGACAGATACGCAGTATGTT.